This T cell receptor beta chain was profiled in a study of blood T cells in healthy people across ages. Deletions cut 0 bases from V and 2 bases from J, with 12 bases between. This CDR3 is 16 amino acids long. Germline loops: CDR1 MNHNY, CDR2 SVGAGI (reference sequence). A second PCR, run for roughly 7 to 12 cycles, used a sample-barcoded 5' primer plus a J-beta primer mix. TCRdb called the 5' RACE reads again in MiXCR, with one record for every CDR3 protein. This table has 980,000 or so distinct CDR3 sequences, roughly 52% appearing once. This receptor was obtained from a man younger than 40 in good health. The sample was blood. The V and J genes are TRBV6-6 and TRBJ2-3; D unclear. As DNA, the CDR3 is TGTGCCAGCAGTTACTCGATGGCAGGACCCACAGATACGCAGTATTTT. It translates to CASSYSMAGPTDTQYF.